This TCR beta chain was documented in a study of T cells in Graves' hyperthyroidism and ophthalmopathy. Study observations and caveats: Blood also showed most of the thyroid clonotypes that were expanded above 0.001.

From RNA transcripts, TCR beta CDR3 regions were amplified. First-round RT-PCR with HTBI primers amplified the TCR CDR3 region. TCRdb recomputed calls from the multiplex PCR reads with MiXCR, one row per CDR3 protein. The sample includes roughly 720,000 distinct CDR3 sequences, 17% seen only once; the top ten take about 16%. Thyroid ultrasound, orbital computed tomography, clinical symptoms, and serum thyroxine and TRAb underpinned diagnoses. Germline CDR1 is GTSNPN and CDR2 is SVGIG (reference sequence). This CDR3 comprises 17 residues. After removal of 7 bases from V and 3 bases from J, the junction contained 14 bases not matched to a gene. Regarding this clonotype: Its antigen is still unknown.

The chain links TRBV30 to TRBJ2-1, with 11 bases that match TRBD2. This clonotype was sampled from a man aged 50-59 years with Graves' hyperthyroidism. The sequencing input was blood. In nucleotides, the CDR3 is TGTGCCTCTACCATCCATCCCGGGACTAGCGGCTACAATGAGCAGTTCTTC. It is translated as CASTIHPGTSGYNEQFF. Combining the CDR3 with reference TRBV30 and TRBJ2-1 gives the whole variable domain SQTIHQWPATLVQPVGSPLSLECTVEGTSNPNLYWYRQAAGRGLQLLFYSVGIGQISSEVPQNLSASRPQDRQFILSSKKLLLSDSGFYLCASTIHPGTSGYNEQFFGPGTRLTVL.